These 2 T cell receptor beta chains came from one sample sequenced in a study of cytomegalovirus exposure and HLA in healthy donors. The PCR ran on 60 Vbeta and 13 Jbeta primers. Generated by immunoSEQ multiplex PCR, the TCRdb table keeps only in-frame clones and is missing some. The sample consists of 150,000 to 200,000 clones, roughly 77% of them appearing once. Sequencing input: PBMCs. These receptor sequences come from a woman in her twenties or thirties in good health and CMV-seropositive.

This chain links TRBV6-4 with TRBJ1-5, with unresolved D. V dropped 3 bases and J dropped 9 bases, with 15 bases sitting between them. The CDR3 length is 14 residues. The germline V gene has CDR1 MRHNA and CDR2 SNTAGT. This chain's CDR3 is CASSESGGRGPQHF. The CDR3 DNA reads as TGTGCCAGCAGTGAGTCAGGCGGTCGGGGGCCCCAGCATTTT.

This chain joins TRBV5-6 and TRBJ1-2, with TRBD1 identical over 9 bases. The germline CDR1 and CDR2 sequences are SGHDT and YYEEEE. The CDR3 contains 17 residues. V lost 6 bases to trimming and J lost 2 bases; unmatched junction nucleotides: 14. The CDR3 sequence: CASTRRDRVFQNYGYTF. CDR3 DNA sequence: TGTGCCAGCACTCGCCGGGACAGGGTTTTTCAAAACTATGGCTACACCTTC.